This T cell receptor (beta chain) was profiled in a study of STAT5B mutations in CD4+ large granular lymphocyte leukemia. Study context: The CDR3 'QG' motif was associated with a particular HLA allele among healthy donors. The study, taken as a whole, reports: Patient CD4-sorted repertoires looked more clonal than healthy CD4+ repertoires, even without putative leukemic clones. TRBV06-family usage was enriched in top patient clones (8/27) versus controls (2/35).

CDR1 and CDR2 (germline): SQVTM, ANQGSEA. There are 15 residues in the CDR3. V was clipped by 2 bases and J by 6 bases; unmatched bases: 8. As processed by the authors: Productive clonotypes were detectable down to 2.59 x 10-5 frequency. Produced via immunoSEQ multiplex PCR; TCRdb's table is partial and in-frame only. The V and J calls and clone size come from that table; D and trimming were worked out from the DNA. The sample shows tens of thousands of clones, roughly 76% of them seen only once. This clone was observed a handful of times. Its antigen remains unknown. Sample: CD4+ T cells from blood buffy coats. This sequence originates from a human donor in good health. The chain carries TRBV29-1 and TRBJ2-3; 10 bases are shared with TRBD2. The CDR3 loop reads CSVELTSGQRDTQYF. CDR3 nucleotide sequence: TGCAGCGTTGAACTGACTAGCGGGCAGAGGGATACGCAGTATTTT.